Listed below are T cell receptor beta chains from one sample, sequenced in a study of T cell responses to AZD1222 COVID-19 vaccine. Clones were read by immunoSEQ multiplex PCR, and TCRdb kept only the in-frame ones, dropping some. In the table there are 250,000 to 300,000 clones, about 94% of which are singletons. Sample: peripheral blood, taken 28 days after the second AZD1222 dose. These receptors all stem from an adult who received the AZD1222 COVID-19 vaccine. Each CDR3 is given with its conserved first and last residue. A D gene is named only where the DNA matches it firmly. Size values are once, few and many counts, or a class for expanded clones, and some rows have none.

CDR3,DNA,size,D,V,J
CASAGSGGPKMEQFF,TGTGCCAGCGCCGGGAGCGGGGGCCCTAAAATGGAGCAGTTCTTC,NA,TRBD2,TRBV25-1,TRBJ2-1
CAWSEDRYYGYTF,TGTGCCTGGAGCGAAGACCGCTACTATGGCTACACCTTC,NA,NA,TRBV30,TRBJ1-2
CASSEGYSTIYF,TGTGCCAGCAGTGAAGGGTACAGCACCATATATTTT,NA,NA,TRBV6-1,TRBJ1-3
CASSPPGQAAYEQYF,TGTGCCAGCTCTCCGCCGGGACAGGCCGCCTACGAGCAGTACTTC,NA,TRBD1,TRBV18,TRBJ2-7
CASSLRPQETQYF,TGTGCCAGCAGCTTACGCCCCCAAGAGACCCAGTACTTC,NA,NA,TRBV7-9,TRBJ2-5
CASSVVADTQYF,TGTGCCAGCAGCGTAGTGGCAGATACGCAGTATTTT,NA,NA,TRBV9,TRBJ2-3
CASSQRGAKGSPLHF,TGTGCCAGCAGTCAACGGGGGGCCAAGGGTTCACCCCTCCACTTT,NA,NA,TRBV6-5,TRBJ1-6
CASSFWGTGGQETQYF,TGTGCCAGCAGCTTTTGGGGGACAGGGGGACAAGAGACCCAGTACTTC,NA,TRBD1,TRBV7-9,TRBJ2-5
CASSLVDRDTEAFF,TGTGCCAGCAGCTTGGTGGACAGGGACACTGAAGCTTTCTTT,NA,TRBD1,TRBV5-4,TRBJ1-1
CASIQGYEQYF,TGTGCCAGCATACAGGGCTACGAGCAGTACTTC,NA,NA,TRBV21-1,TRBJ2-7
CSAPDLSEAFF,TGCAGTGCCCCTGATTTATCTGAAGCTTTCTTT,NA,NA,TRBV20-1,TRBJ1-1
CASSLSGKSNQPQHF,TGTGCCAGCAGCTTATCGGGCAAAAGCAATCAGCCCCAGCATTTT,NA,NA,TRBV11-2,TRBJ1-5
CASTISGFYEQYF,TGTGCCAGCACCATTAGCGGGTTCTACGAGCAGTACTTC,NA,TRBD2,TRBV28,TRBJ2-7
CASSLEVAGGDEQFF,TGCGCCAGCAGCTTGGAAGTAGCGGGAGGGGATGAGCAGTTCTTC,once,TRBD2,TRBV5-1,TRBJ2-1
CASSQTPQPVNYGYTF,TGTGCCAGCAGCCAAACCCCCCAGCCGGTCAACTATGGCTACACCTTC,NA,NA,TRBV14,TRBJ1-2
CASPHPGQGVLDGYTF,TGTGCCAGCCCCCACCCCGGACAGGGCGTTCTGGATGGCTACACCTTC,NA,TRBD1,TRBV27,TRBJ1-2
CASSLFSGSLYEQFF,TGTGCCAGCAGTTTATTTAGCGGGAGTCTGTATGAGCAGTTCTTC,NA,TRBD2,TRBV28,TRBJ2-1
CASSPPEYEQYF,TGTGCCAGCAGCCCCCCAGAGTACGAGCAGTACTTC,NA,NA,TRBV11-3,TRBJ2-7
CASSGGRETQYF,TGTGCCAGTAGCGGGGGCAGGGAGACCCAGTACTTC,NA,NA,TRBV19,TRBJ2-5
CASSIGNQPQHF,TGTGCCAGTAGTATAGGGAATCAGCCCCAGCATTTT,NA,NA,TRBV19,TRBJ1-5
CASSFSDSYEQYF,TGCGCCAGCAGCTTCTCCGACAGCTACGAGCAGTACTTC,NA,NA,TRBV5-1,TRBJ2-7
CASSPGPGLNQPQHF,TGTGCCAGCAGCCCAGGACCAGGGCTCAATCAGCCCCAGCATTTT,NA,NA,TRBV7-2,TRBJ1-5
CASSPGGTQYF,TGTGCCAGCAGTCCTGGGGGGACCCAGTACTTC,NA,NA,TRBV2,TRBJ2-5